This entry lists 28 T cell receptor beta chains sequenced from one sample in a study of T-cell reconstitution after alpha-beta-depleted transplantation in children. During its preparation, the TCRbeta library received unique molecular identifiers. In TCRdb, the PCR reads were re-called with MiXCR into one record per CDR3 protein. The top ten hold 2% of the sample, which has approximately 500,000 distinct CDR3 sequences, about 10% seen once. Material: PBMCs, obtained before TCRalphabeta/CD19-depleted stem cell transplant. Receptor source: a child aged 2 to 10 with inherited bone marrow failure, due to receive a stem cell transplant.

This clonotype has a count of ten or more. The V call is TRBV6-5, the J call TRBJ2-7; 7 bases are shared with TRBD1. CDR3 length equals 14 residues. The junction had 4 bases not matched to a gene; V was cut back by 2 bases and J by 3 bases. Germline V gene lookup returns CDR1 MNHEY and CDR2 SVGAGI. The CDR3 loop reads CASSYRDRYYEQYF. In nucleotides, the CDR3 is TGTGCCAGCAGTTACAGGGACAGATACTACGAGCAGTACTTC.

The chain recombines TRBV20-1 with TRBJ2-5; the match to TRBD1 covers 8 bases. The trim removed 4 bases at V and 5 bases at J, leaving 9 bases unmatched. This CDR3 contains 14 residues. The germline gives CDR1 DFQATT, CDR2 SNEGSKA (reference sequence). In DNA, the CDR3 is TGCAGTGCTATCGGACAGGGACGAAAGGAGACCCAGTACTTC. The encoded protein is CSAIGQGRKETQYF.

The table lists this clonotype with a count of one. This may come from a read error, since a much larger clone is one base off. The CDR3 protein is CASSYSTGGKVNEQFF. The CDR3 DNA reads TGTGCCAGCAGCTACTCGACAGGGGGTAAGGTGAATGAGCAGTTCTTC. The V gene is TRBV3-1, the J gene TRBJ2-1; 9 bases match TRBD1. V dropped 5 bases and J dropped 7; count of bases not matched to a gene: 12. Germline V gene data show CDR1 as LGHDT and CDR2 as YNNKEL (reference sequence). The CDR3 is 16 amino acids.

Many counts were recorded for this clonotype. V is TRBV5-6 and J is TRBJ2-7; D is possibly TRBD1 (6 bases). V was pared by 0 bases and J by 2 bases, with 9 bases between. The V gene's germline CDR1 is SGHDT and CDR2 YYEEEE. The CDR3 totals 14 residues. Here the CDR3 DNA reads TGTGCCAGCAGCTTGGAAGGGACAACCTACGAGCAGTACTTC. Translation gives CASSLEGTTYEQYF.

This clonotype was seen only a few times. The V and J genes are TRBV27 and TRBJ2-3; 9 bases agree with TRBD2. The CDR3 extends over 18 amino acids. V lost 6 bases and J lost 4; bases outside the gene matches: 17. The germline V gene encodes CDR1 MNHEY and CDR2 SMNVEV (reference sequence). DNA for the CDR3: TGTGCCAGCAGACCCTGGGGTAGTGCGGGAGGGTCCTCAGATACGCAGTATTTT. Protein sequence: CASRPWGSAGGSSDTQYF.

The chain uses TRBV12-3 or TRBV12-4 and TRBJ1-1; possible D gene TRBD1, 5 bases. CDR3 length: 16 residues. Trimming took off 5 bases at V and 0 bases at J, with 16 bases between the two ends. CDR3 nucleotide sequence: TGTGCCAGCAGTGACAGCGGAGCGGGCATGAACACTGAAGCTTTCTTT. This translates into CASSDSGAGMNTEAFF.

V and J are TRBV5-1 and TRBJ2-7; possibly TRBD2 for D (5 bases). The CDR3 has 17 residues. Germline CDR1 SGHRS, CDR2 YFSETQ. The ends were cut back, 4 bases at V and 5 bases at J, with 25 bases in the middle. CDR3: CASSPYGIGRNPHEQYF. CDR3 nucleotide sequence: TGCGCCAGCAGCCCCTACGGGATTGGACGGAACCCCCACGAGCAGTACTTC.

The CDR3 loop is CACSKANTEAFF. Here the CDR3 DNA reads TGTGCCTGCAGCAAAGCGAACACTGAAGCTTTCTTT. This rearrangement joins TRBV3-2 to TRBJ1-1. TRBV3-2 is a recognized pseudogene. The CDR3 spans 12 residues.

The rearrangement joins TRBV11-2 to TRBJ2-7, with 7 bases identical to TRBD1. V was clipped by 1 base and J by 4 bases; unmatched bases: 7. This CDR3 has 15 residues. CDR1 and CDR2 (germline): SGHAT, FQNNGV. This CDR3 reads CASSLGSGQRYEQYF. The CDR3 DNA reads TGTGCCAGCAGCTTAGGCTCGGGACAGAGGTACGAGCAGTACTTC.

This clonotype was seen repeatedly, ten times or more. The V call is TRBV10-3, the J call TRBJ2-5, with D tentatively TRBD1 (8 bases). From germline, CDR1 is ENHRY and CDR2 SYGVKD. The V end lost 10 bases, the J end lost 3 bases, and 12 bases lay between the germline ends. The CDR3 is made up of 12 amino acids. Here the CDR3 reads CATTGGEETQYF. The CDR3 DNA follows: TGTGCCACCACAGGGGGGGAAGAGACCCAGTACTTC.

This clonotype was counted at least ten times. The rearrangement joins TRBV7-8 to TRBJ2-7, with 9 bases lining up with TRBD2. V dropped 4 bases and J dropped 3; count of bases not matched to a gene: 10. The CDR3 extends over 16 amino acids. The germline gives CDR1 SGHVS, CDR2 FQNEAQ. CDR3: CASSWLRASGNYEQYF. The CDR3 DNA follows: TGTGCCAGCAGCTGGCTTCGTGCTAGCGGGAACTACGAGCAGTACTTC.

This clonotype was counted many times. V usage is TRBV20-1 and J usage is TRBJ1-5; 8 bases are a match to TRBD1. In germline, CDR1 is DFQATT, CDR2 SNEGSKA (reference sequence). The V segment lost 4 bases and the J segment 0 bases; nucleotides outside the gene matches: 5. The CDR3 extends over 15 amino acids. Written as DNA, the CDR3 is TGCAGTGCTAACCAGGGGGCTTATAGCAATCAGCCCCAGCATTTT. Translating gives CSANQGAYSNQPQHF.

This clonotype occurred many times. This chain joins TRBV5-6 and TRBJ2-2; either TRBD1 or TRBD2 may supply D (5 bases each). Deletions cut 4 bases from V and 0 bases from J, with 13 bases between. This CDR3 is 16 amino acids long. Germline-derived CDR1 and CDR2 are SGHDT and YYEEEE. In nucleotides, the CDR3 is TGTGCCAGCAGCATCCGGGACGCCGCGAACACCGGGGAGCTGTTTTTT. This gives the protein CASSIRDAANTGELFF.

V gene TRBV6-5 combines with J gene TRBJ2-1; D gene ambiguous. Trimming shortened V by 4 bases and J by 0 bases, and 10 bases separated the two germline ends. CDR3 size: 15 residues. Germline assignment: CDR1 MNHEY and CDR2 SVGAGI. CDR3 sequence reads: CASSFTVSSYNEQFF. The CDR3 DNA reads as TGTGCCAGCAGTTTTACGGTTAGCTCCTACAATGAGCAGTTCTTC.

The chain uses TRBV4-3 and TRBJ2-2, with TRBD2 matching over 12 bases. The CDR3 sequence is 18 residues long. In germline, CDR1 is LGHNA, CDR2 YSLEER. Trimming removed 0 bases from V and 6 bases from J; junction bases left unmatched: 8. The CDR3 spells CASSQETTSGSDPGELFF. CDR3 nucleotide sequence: TGCGCCAGCAGCCAAGAAACGACTAGCGGGAGCGACCCCGGGGAGCTGTTTTTT.

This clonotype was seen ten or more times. The DNA for the CDR3 is TGTGCCAGCACCCCCGGAGCGGGGGGCTACAATGAGCAGTTCTTC. Translation gives CASTPGAGGYNEQFF. The chain links TRBV27 to TRBJ2-1; TRBD2 matches at 9 bases. J gave up 3 bases and V 7 bases, and 7 bases lay outside the gene matches. Germline loops: CDR1 MNHEY, CDR2 SMNVEV (reference sequence). The length of the CDR3 is 15 residues.

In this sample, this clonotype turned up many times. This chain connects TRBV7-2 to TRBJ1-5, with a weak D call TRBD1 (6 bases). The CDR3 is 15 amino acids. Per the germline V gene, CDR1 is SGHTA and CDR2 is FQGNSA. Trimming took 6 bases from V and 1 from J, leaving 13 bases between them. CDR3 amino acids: CASSERGGSNQPQHF. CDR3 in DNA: TGTGCCAGCAGTGAGAGAGGGGGGAGCAATCAGCCCCAGCATTTT.

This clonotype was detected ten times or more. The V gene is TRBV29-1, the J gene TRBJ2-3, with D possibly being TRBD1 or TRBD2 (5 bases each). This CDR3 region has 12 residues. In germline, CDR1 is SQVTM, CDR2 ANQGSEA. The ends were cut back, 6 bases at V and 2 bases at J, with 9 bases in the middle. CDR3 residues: CSVRGYTDTQYF. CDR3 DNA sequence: TGCAGCGTCCGGGGCTACACAGATACGCAGTATTTT.

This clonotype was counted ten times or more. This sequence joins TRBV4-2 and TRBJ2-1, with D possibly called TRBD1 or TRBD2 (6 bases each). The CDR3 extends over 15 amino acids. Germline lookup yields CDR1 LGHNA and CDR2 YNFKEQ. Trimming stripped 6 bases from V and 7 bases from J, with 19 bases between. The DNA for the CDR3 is TGTGCCAGCAGGACTGGCGGGAACAGGGAAAATGAGCAGTTCTTC. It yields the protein CASRTGGNRENEQFF.

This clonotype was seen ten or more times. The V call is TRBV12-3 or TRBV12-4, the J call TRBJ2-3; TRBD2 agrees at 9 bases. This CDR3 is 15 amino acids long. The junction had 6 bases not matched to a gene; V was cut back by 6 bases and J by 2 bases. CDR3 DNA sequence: TGTGCCAGCAGCCCCGGGACTAGCAACACAGATACGCAGTATTTT. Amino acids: CASSPGTSNTDTQYF.

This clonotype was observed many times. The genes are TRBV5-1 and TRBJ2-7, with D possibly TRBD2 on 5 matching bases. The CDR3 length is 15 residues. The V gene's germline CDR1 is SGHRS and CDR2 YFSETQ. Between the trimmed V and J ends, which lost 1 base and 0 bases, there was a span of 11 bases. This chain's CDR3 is CASSLSSGTSYEQYF. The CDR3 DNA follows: TGCGCCAGCAGCTTGTCTTCGGGAACCTCCTACGAGCAGTACTTC.

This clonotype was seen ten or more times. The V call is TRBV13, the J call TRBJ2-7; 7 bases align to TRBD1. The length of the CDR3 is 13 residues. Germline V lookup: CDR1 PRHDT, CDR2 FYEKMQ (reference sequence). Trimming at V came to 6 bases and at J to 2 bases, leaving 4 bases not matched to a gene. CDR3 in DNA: TGTGCCAGCAGGAAGGGACAGACCTACGAGCAGTACTTC. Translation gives CASRKGQTYEQYF.

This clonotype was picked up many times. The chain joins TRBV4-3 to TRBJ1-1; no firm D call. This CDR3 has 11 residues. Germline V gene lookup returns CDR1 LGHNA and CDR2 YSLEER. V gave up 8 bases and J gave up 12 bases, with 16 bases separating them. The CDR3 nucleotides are TGCGCCAGCGGCCCCCGGGTCAGAACTTTCTTT. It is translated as CASGPRVRTFF.

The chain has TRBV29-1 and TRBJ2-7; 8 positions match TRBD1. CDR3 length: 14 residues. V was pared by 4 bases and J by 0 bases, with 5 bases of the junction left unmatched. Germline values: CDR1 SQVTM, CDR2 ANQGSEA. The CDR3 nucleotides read TGCAGCGTTGTCGCGGGACAGGTCTCCTACGAGCAGTACTTC. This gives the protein CSVVAGQVSYEQYF.

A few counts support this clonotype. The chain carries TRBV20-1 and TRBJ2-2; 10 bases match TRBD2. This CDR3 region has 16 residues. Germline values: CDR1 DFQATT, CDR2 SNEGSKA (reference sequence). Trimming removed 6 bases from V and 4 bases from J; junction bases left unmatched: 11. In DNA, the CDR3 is TGCAGTGCAACCGGGAGCGGGAGGGCCGGCACCGGGGAGCTGTTTTTT. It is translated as CSATGSGRAGTGELFF.

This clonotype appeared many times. CDR3 amino acids: CASSPRDRTYEQYF. The CDR3 DNA is TGTGCCAGCAGCCCTCGGGACAGGACCTACGAGCAGTACTTC. V gene TRBV7-9 combines with J gene TRBJ2-7, with TRBD1 identical over 8 bases. Germline CDR1 reads SEHNR; CDR2 reads FQNEAQ (reference sequence). The trim removed 5 bases at V and 2 bases at J, leaving 5 bases unmatched. The CDR3 covers 14 residues.

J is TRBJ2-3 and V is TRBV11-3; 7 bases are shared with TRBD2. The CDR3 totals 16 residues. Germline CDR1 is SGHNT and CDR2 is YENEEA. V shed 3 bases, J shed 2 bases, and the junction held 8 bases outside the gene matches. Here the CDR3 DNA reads TGTGCCAGCAGCTTCCAATCGGGAGGAAACACAGATACGCAGTATTTT. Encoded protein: CASSFQSGGNTDTQYF.

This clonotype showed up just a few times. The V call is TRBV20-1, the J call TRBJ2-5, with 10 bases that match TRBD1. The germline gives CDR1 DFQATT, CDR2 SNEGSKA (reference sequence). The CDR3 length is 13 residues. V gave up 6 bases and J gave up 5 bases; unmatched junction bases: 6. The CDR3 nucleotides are TGCAGTGCCTCGGGACAGGGGACGGAGACCCAGTACTTC. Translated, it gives CSASGQGTETQYF.